This T cell receptor (beta chain) was obtained from a study of Graves' ophthalmopathy and Graves' hyperthyroidism. Study-wide points: Separation of ophthalmopathy from stable hyperthyroidism was achieved by a 13-signature model, at about 89% sensitivity and under 83% specificity. The study's model predicted ophthalmopathy progression at 70.59% sensitivity and about 72% specificity.

The authors amplified TCR beta CDR3 regions, and they did so from RNA transcripts for repertoire sequencing. First-round RT-PCR used HTBI primers; second-round multiplex PCR followed. TCRdb fed the multiplex PCR reads into MiXCR, producing one record per CDR3 protein. The sample lists about half a million distinct CDR3 sequences, approximately 14% occurring once. The germline gives CDR1 SGDLS, CDR2 YYNGEE. There are 15 residues in the CDR3. The ends lost 5 bases at V and 7 bases at J; junction bases unmatched: 11. Ten or more counts support this clonotype. No antigen is known for it. Presentation of ophthalmopathy in the donors involved moderate-to-severe activity, CAS ≥3, NOSPECS ≥4 and a duration under 3 months. Enrollment excluded any patients with other autoimmune diseases, uncontrolled infections, pregnancy or lactation.

The chain is built from TRBV9 and TRBJ1-5, with 8 bases identical to TRBD1. This receptor was obtained from a woman aged 25 to 39 with Graves' ophthalmopathy. Sample: blood. CDR3: CASSTTPTGDQPQHF. The CDR3 nucleotides read TGTGCCAGCAGTACGACCCCGACAGGGGACCAGCCCCAGCATTTT.